This T cell receptor beta chain emerged from a study of blood T cells in healthy people across ages. A sample-barcoded 5' primer and a J-beta primer mix were used in a second PCR of about 7 to 12 cycles. TCRdb analysed the 5' RACE reads with MiXCR anew, one entry per CDR3 protein. This table has about 1.5 million distinct CDR3 sequences, 40% to 45% appearing once. General study results and limits: Changes seen in expanded clonotypes were possibly confounded by donor CMV status left unknown.

In this sample, this clonotype turned up many times. What it binds is unknown. The CDR3 is 12 amino acids. Germline lookup yields CDR1 SGHAT and CDR2 FQDESV (reference sequence). The V gene lost 5 bases and the J gene lost 4 bases, with 7 bases spanning the gap. The receptor's source is a woman aged 18-29 years in good health. The rearrangement uses TRBV11-1 and TRBJ2-3; tentatively, D is TRBD1 (6 bases). The sequencing input was blood. The CDR3 DNA reads TGTGCCAGCAGCGCAGGGGCAGATACGCAGTATTTT. Translated: CASSAGADTQYF.